This T cell receptor beta chain is drawn from a study of monozygotic twins with inflammatory bowel disease. CDR1 and CDR2 from the germline V gene are SGHRS and YFSETQ. The CDR3 is 15 residues long. One blood sample of about 2.3 ml was taken from each donor. Whole-blood RNA isolation (total RNA) proceeded without T cell sorting. For both chains, the TCRalpha and TCRbeta cDNA went through two nested PCRs of around 15 and 10 cycles. TCRdb re-called the 5' RACE reads and catalogs CDR3 proteins one per entry, DNA excluded. The table lists about 300,000 distinct CDR3 sequences. Sample: blood. V and J are TRBV5-1 and TRBJ1-1. The origin of this receptor is a human donor with ulcerative colitis or Crohn's disease, or a healthy co-twin of an affected twin (not recorded which). CDR3 amino acids: CASSPSGSSNPEAFF.